Below, 10 T cell receptor beta chains from the same sample are listed, as sequenced in a study of a mutant IDH1 vaccine in newly diagnosed glioma. TCRdb's table, derived via immunoSEQ multiplex PCR, lists solely in-frame clones and lacks some. The data show roughly 51,000 clones, approximately 80% seen once. Antigen specificity for these receptors is unknown. Regarding time point: week 35, safety follow-up. In every dose of vaccine, 300 ug of mutant IDH1 20-mer peptide was given alongside topical imiquimod. The material was PBMCs, obtained from a glioma patient whose treatment included an IDH1 peptide vaccine. The source of these receptors is a man in his forties with glioma.

The chain employs TRBV6-1 and TRBJ2-7; D unresolved. The V gene lost 8 bases and the J gene lost 7 bases, with 9 bases spanning the gap. The CDR3 extends over 10 amino acids. Germline loops: CDR1 MNHNS, CDR2 SASEGT. Here the CDR3 reads CASSTREQYF. The DNA for the CDR3 is TGTGCCAGCTCTACAAGAGAGCAGTACTTC.

J is TRBJ1-3 and V is TRBV7-2; D gene ambiguous. CDR1 is SGHTA and CDR2 is FQGNSA in the germline V gene. The CDR3 spans 15 residues. V was clipped by 1 base and J by 0 bases, with 7 bases between them. The CDR3 sequence is CASSLGSISGNTIYF. The DNA for the CDR3 is TGTGCCAGCAGCTTAGGGTCGATCTCTGGAAACACCATATATTTT. Complete variable domain (other parts from reference TRBV7-2 and TRBJ1-3): GAGVSQSPSNKVTEKGKDVELRCDPISGHTALYWYRQSLGQGLEFLIYFQGNSAPDKSGLPSDRFSAERTGGSVSTLTIQRTQQEDSAVYLCASSLGSISGNTIYFGEGSWLTVV.

The chain recombines TRBV7-8 with TRBJ1-5; D is unclear. Looked up from germline, CDR1 is SGHVS and CDR2 is FQNEAQ. Trimming removed 1 base at V and 0 bases at J, with 7 bases between. The CDR3 covers 15 residues. CDR3 in amino acids: CASSLGSYSNQPQHF. The CDR3 nucleotides are TGTGCCAGCAGCTTAGGTTCTTATAGCAATCAGCCCCAGCATTTT. The variable domain in full, with the rest retrieved from reference TRBV7-8 and TRBJ1-5, is GAGVSQSPRYKVAKRGQDVALRCDPISGHVSLFWYQQALGQGPEFLTYFQNEAQLDKSGLPSDRFFAERPEGSVSTLKIQRTQQEDSAVYLCASSLGSYSNQPQHFGDGTRLSIL.

Worth noting for this clone: Germline and junction disagree at one end, which may indicate a read error. The chain combines TRBV7-9 with TRBJ1-1; D not certain. In germline, CDR1 is SEHNR, CDR2 FQNEAQ (reference sequence). The CDR3 runs 15 residues. The CDR3: CASSLEGTLNSEAFF. CDR3 bases: TGTGCCAGCAGCTTAGAGGGCACCCTGAACTCTGAAGCTTTCTTT.

This clone was seen a handful of times. The CDR3 nucleotides are TGTGCCAGCAGTGAAACAAGGCCGAAGCCTTTCTTT. Its translation is CASSETRPKPFF. The V call is TRBV6-1, the J call TRBJ1-1; D gene unclear. CDR1 and CDR2 (germline): MNHNS, SASEGT. Deletions cut 2 bases from V and 12 bases from J, with 13 bases between. There are 12 residues in the CDR3.

The chain employs TRBV15 and TRBJ2-2; either TRBD1 or TRBD2 may fit D (6 bases each). Trimming removed 4 bases at V and 6 bases at J, with 9 bases between. The CDR3 extends over 13 amino acids. Germline V gene sequence: CDR1 LNHNV, CDR2 YYDKDF (reference sequence). The CDR3 DNA follows: TGTGCCACCAGCAAGGAGGGGGCCGGGGAGCTGTTTTTT. It specifies CATSKEGAGELFF.

V usage is TRBV2 and J usage is TRBJ1-2, with 8 bases matching TRBD1. The CDR3 runs 14 residues. V dropped 5 bases and J dropped 4; count of bases not matched to a gene: 6. Germline-derived CDR1 and CDR2 are SNHLY and FYNNEI. The CDR3 bases are TGTGCCAGCAGTAATGGACAGGGCATCTATGGCTACACCTTC. This translates into CASSNGQGIYGYTF.

The chain recombines TRBV2 with TRBJ2-7, with 7 bases that match TRBD1. CDR3 size: 12 residues. Per germline, CDR1 SNHLY and CDR2 FYNNEI. The trim removed 8 bases at V and 2 bases at J, leaving 3 bases unmatched. CDR3 coding DNA: TGTGCCAGCCAGGGACAGCCCTACGAGCAGTACTTC. As protein: CASQGQPYEQYF.

The rearrangement uses TRBV14 and TRBJ2-7; possible D gene TRBD1, 6 bases. Germline lookup yields CDR1 SGHDN and CDR2 FVKESK. Trimming took off 4 bases at V and 3 bases at J, with 16 bases between the two ends. The CDR3 covers 15 residues. CDR3 amino acids: CASSLKTGAFYEQYF. As DNA, the CDR3 is TGTGCCAGCAGCCTCAAGACAGGAGCTTTCTACGAGCAGTACTTC.

V gene TRBV16 combines with J gene TRBJ2-1; D not resolved. This CDR3 spans 12 amino acids. The V and J ends lost 1 base and 7 bases respectively, with 5 bases between them. The germline V gene encodes CDR1 KGHSY and CDR2 FQNENV. The CDR3 DNA reads TGTGCCAGCAGCCAATATCTAAATGAGCAGTTCTTC. It specifies CASSQYLNEQFF.